The T cell receptor beta chain described here comes from a study of control samples from healthy donors and cancer patients. Repertoires were generated with immunoSEQ multiplex PCR, while TCRdb's copy carries only in-frame clones and drops some. The sample lists fewer than 200,000 clones; around 93% were seen once. CDR3 size: 15 residues. Trimming removed 4 bases from V and 4 bases from J, with 16 bases in between. Looked up from germline, CDR1 is MGHDK and CDR2 is SYGVNS. This rearrangement joins TRBV25-1 to TRBJ1-1; D may be TRBD1 (5 bases). The source of this sequence is a woman aged 60 to 75 in good health. Sequencing was done on a sample of blood. CDR3 amino acids: CASSGDRGGVTEAFF. CDR3 DNA: TGTGCCAGCAGTGGGGATAGGGGTGGGGTCACTGAAGCTTTCTTT.